The source of this T cell receptor (beta chain) is a study of cytomegalovirus exposure and HLA in healthy donors. Study overall: There were some 120 million unique TCR beta sequences, drawn from roughly 200 million T cells, in an earlier analysis.

The CDR3 length is 15 residues. The V and J ends lost 2 bases and 5 bases, in that order; junction bases with no gene match: 5. Germline lookup yields CDR1 WSHSY and CDR2 SAAADI. Of note for this clone: Its antigen is currently unknown.

Findings and limits, study-wide: TCR beta V- and J-gene trimming, according to a later analysis, was linked to a missense DCLRE1C variant. There were a few CMV-associated chains whose specificity for CMV antigens was confirmed in vitro. For most TCR sequences rarity was the rule, although some public TCRs occurred in many donors.

PCR primers comprised 60 Vbeta and 13 Jbeta primers. Assay used: immunoSEQ multiplex PCR; TCRdb lists only in-frame clones, some missing. The sample holds around 140,000 clones, around two thirds seen once. Material for sequencing was PBMCs. The clonotype comes from a woman between 40 and 50 years old in good health and CMV-seronegative. The V call is TRBV10-2, the J call TRBJ2-5; 10 nucleotides agree with TRBD1. CDR3 residues: CASSEQTGGAETQYF. Written as DNA, the CDR3 is TGCGCCAGCAGTGAGCAGACAGGGGGCGCGGAGACCCAGTACTTC.